This passage covers 29 T cell receptor beta chains from one sample sequenced in a study of graft-versus-host responses after intestinal transplantation. Data came from immunoSEQ multiplex PCR; TCRdb stores just in-frame clones and leaves some out. This sample has 90,000 or so clones; around 84% occur once, and the top ten carry about 0.8%. Antigens of these TCRs are unknown. This specimen consisted of unstimulated CD4+ T cells sorted from spleen or lymph node cells, obtained before intestinal transplant. These receptor sequences come from a human donor who received an intestinal transplant.

The genes are TRBV11-2 and TRBJ2-3, with 14 bases aligning to TRBD2. Looked up from germline, CDR1 is SGHAT and CDR2 is FQNNGV. The CDR3 runs 17 residues. With 3 bases clipped from V and 1 base from J, the junction kept 3 bases outside the gene matches. CDR3 DNA sequence: TGTGCCAGCAGCTTGGGACTAGCGGGAGCCGGCACAGATACGCAGTATTTT. Its protein product is CASSLGLAGAGTDTQYF.

This clone showed up just once. V usage is TRBV5-1 and J usage is TRBJ1-5; no clear D. Trimming cost V 4 bases and J 3 bases, with 8 bases left between them. The CDR3 runs 13 residues. CDR1 and CDR2 from the germline V gene are SGHRS and YFSETQ. The CDR3 loop is CASSPGPNQPQHF. The CDR3 nucleotides read TGCGCCAGCAGCCCAGGCCCCAATCAGCCCCAGCATTTT.

This chain joins TRBV5-1 and TRBJ2-4, with TRBD1 identical over 8 bases. The CDR3 loop spans 18 amino acids. V was pared by 4 bases and J by 2 bases, with 14 bases of the junction left unmatched. Germline CDR1 is SGHRS and CDR2 is YFSETQ. The DNA for the CDR3 is TGCGCCAGCAGCCTACCAGACAGGGGCCGTCTCACCAAAAACATTCAGTACTTC. This sequence encodes CASSLPDRGRLTKNIQYF.

The rearrangement uses TRBV5-1 and TRBJ1-2; D is uncertain. The length of the CDR3 is 15 residues. V was trimmed by 0 bases and J by 8 bases, leaving 17 bases between them. Germline CDR1 is SGHRS and CDR2 is YFSETQ. The CDR3 loop is CASSLDSGGRGGYTF. The CDR3 coding sequence is TGCGCCAGCAGCTTGGACTCGGGAGGACGTGGGGGCTACACCTTC.

About this clone: The same CDR3 can be traced to other DNA sequences in this sample. This chain joins TRBV4-1 and TRBJ2-4; 8 bases align to TRBD2. Germline V CDR1 and CDR2: MGHRA, YSYEKL. J gave up 5 bases and V 7 bases, and 7 bases lay outside the gene matches. This CDR3 contains 14 residues. The DNA of the CDR3 is TGCGCCAGCACCAATCTAGCGGGCGAAAACATTCAGTACTTC. Translated: CASTNLAGENIQYF.

This chain connects TRBV29-1 to TRBJ1-1; D ambiguous. Trimming removed 6 bases from V and 10 bases from J, with 21 bases in between. The CDR3 extends over 13 amino acids. Germline V gene sequence: CDR1 SQVTM, CDR2 ANQGSEA. As DNA, the CDR3 is TGCAGCGTGGTCAGGCTCACCCAATTTGGAGCTTTCTTT. Its protein is CSVVRLTQFGAFF. Combining the CDR3 with reference TRBV29-1 and TRBJ1-1 gives the whole variable domain SAVISQKPSRDICQRGTSLTIQCQVDSQVTMMFWYRQQPGQSLTLIATANQGSEATYESGFVIDKFPISRPNLTFSTLTVSNMSPEDSSIYLCSVVRLTQFGAFFGQGTRLTVV.

The chain has TRBV5-6 and TRBJ2-1; maybe TRBD1 (5 bases). Trimming cost V 4 bases and J 1 base, with 9 bases left between them. CDR3 length: 14 residues. The germline CDR1 and CDR2 sequences are SGHDT and YYEEEE. Written as DNA, the CDR3 is TGTGCCAGCAGCCGGTACAGGTCCTACAATGAGCAGTTCTTC. Its protein is CASSRYRSYNEQFF.

This clone was recorded a few times. The chain recombines TRBV5-1 with TRBJ2-3, with D perhaps matching TRBD2 (6 bases). Germline V gene lookup returns CDR1 SGHRS and CDR2 YFSETQ. This CDR3 contains 16 residues. V was shortened by 5 bases and J by 0 bases, with 16 bases between the two germline ends. CDR3 sequence: CASRPWERGSTDTQYF. In DNA, the CDR3 is TGCGCCAGCAGACCTTGGGAACGGGGGAGCACAGATACGCAGTATTTT.

This chain connects TRBV5-1 to TRBJ1-1; D perhaps matches TRBD1 (5 bases). V was cut by 0 bases and J by 3 bases, with 12 bases left in between. Looked up from germline, CDR1 is SGHRS and CDR2 is YFSETQ. CDR3 length: 15 amino acids. CDR3 sequence: CASSLDGAPYTEAFF. As DNA, the CDR3 is TGCGCCAGCAGCTTGGATGGGGCACCCTACACTGAAGCTTTCTTT.

The gene calls are TRBV6-5 and TRBJ2-5, with D tentatively TRBD1 (6 bases). Trimming removed 2 bases at V and 3 bases at J, with 7 bases between. The CDR3 is 13 amino acids. Germline V gives CDR1 MNHEY, CDR2 SVGAGI. The CDR3 here is CASSYHREETQYF. The CDR3 DNA follows: TGTGCCAGCAGTTACCACAGGGAAGAGACCCAGTACTTC.

The rearrangement links TRBV28 to TRBJ2-1; no clear D gene. V lost 6 bases to trimming and J lost 4 bases, with 16 bases between them. Germline-derived CDR1 and CDR2 are MDHEN and SYDVKM. This CDR3 region has 15 residues. The DNA of the CDR3 is TGTGCCAGCAGACCAGGTACAAGTCGGTACAATGAGCAGTTCTTC. It codes for CASRPGTSRYNEQFF.

V usage is TRBV28 and J usage is TRBJ2-3, with 9 bases aligning to TRBD1. The CDR3 is 15 residues long. V was clipped by 5 bases and J by 3 bases; unmatched bases: 6. Germline V CDR1 and CDR2: MDHEN, SYDVKM. The CDR3 spells CASSHGQGRTDTQYF. The CDR3 bases are TGTGCCAGCAGTCACGGACAGGGGAGAACAGATACGCAGTATTTT. The whole variable domain, remainder taken from reference TRBV28 and TRBJ2-3, is DVKVTQSSRYLVKRTGEKVFLECVQDMDHENMFWYRQDPGLGLRLIYFSYDVKMKEKGDIPEGYSVSREKKERFSLILESASTNQTSMYLCASSHGQGRTDTQYFGPGTRLTVL.

This chain joins TRBV28 and TRBJ2-5; 8 bases fit TRBD1. Per the germline V gene, CDR1 is MDHEN and CDR2 is SYDVKM. V lost 4 bases and J lost 5; bases outside the gene matches: 3. CDR3 length equals 13 residues. In DNA form, the CDR3 reads TGTGCCAGCAGTTCAGGGGGCGGGGAGACCCAGTACTTC. Translation gives CASSSGGGETQYF. Combining the CDR3 with reference TRBV28 and TRBJ2-5 gives the whole variable domain DVKVTQSSRYLVKRTGEKVFLECVQDMDHENMFWYRQDPGLGLRLIYFSYDVKMKEKGDIPEGYSVSREKKERFSLILESASTNQTSMYLCASSSGGGETQYFGPGTRLLVL.

The chain links TRBV7-3 to TRBJ2-2, with a tentative D call TRBD2 (6 bases). Between the trimmed V and J ends, which lost 5 bases and 5 bases, there was a span of 15 bases. CDR1 is SGHTA and CDR2 is FQGTGA in the germline V gene. The CDR3 extends over 15 amino acids. The chain's CDR3 is CASSPGRAGTGELFF. The CDR3 coding sequence is TGTGCCAGCAGCCCCGGACGCGCGGGGACCGGGGAGCTGTTTTTT.

The V gene is TRBV2, the J gene TRBJ1-1; a weak D match, TRBD1 (6 bases). V lost 6 bases to trimming and J lost 3 bases, with 11 bases between them. The CDR3 extends over 13 amino acids. Germline V gene lookup returns CDR1 SNHLY and CDR2 FYNNEI. For the CDR3, the DNA is TGTGCCAGCAGAAAGGGGGGGGACACTGAAGCTTTCTTT. Protein: CASRKGGDTEAFF. Full variable domain (outside the CDR3, taken from reference TRBV2 and TRBJ1-1): EPEVTQTPSHQVTQMGQEVILRCVPISNHLYFYWYRQILGQKVEFLVSFYNNEISEKSEIFDDQFSVERPDGSNFTLKIRSTKLEDSAMYFCASRKGGDTEAFFGQGTRLTVV.

V and J are TRBV28 and TRBJ2-2; D ambiguous. V was clipped by 5 bases and J by 7 bases, with 8 bases between them. The germline V gene encodes CDR1 MDHEN and CDR2 SYDVKM. The CDR3 extends over 12 amino acids. CDR3 region: CASSPQDGELFF. CDR3 nucleotides: TGTGCCAGCAGTCCCCAGGACGGGGAGCTGTTTTTT.

This clone was detected once. The chain joins TRBV5-1 to TRBJ2-3; 9 bases align to TRBD2. V shed 4 bases and J 6 bases; nucleotides not matched to a gene: 6. The CDR3 sequence is 14 residues long. From germline, CDR1 is SGHRS and CDR2 YFSETQ. CDR3 DNA sequence: TGCGCCAGCAGCCCGGGACTAGCTGGCGATACGCAGTATTTT. Translation: CASSPGLAGDTQYF.

The V and J genes are TRBV29-1 and TRBJ2-2; D may be TRBD1 (6 bases). Germline values: CDR1 SQVTM, CDR2 ANQGSEA. V was clipped by 5 bases and J by 7 bases, with 17 bases between them. The CDR3 is 14 residues long. In DNA form, the CDR3 reads TGCAGCGTTAGTGGACAGACGCATAACGGGGAGCTGTTTTTT. Encoded protein: CSVSGQTHNGELFF.

This sequence joins TRBV5-6 and TRBJ1-1, with TRBD1 identical over 10 bases. The V segment lost 1 base and the J segment 3 bases; nucleotides outside the gene matches: 3. Per the germline V gene, CDR1 is SGHDT and CDR2 is YYEEEE. CDR3 length equals 15 residues. CDR3 sequence (DNA): TGTGCCAGCAGCTTGCGGGGGACAGGGGACACTGAAGCTTTCTTT. This encodes CASSLRGTGDTEAFF.

V and J are TRBV28 and TRBJ2-7; possible D gene TRBD1, 5 bases. V lost 5 bases to trimming and J lost 2 bases, with 19 bases between them. CDR3 length: 16 residues. CDR1 and CDR2 from the germline V gene are MDHEN and SYDVKM. The CDR3 protein is CASSPPMGLGPYEQYF. The DNA for the CDR3 is TGTGCCAGCAGTCCCCCGATGGGCCTGGGGCCCTACGAGCAGTACTTC.

This chain links TRBV7-9 with TRBJ1-2, with D unclear. Germline V gene sequence: CDR1 SEHNR, CDR2 FQNEAQ (reference sequence). The CDR3 extends over 15 amino acids. The V end was cut by 5 bases, the J end by 5 bases, with 18 bases between. The CDR3 here is CASSHILISGYGYTF. As DNA, the CDR3 is TGTGCCAGCAGCCATATACTGATCTCGGGGTATGGCTACACCTTC. The full variable domain, rest sourced from reference TRBV7-9 and TRBJ1-2, is DTGVSQNPRHKITKRGQNVTFRCDPISEHNRLYWYRQTLGQGPEFLTYFQNEAQLEKSRLLSDRFSAERPKGSFSTLEIQRTEQGDSAMYLCASSHILISGYGYTFGSGTRLTVV.

This clone was found a few times. The chain carries TRBV2 and TRBJ2-3, with 8 bases fitting TRBD2. Trimming took 1 base from V and 5 from J; bases not matched to a gene: 5. The CDR3 totals 15 residues. The germline CDR1 and CDR2 sequences are SNHLY and FYNNEI. CDR3: CASSEGSSGGDTQYF. CDR3 bases: TGTGCCAGCAGTGAAGGATCGAGCGGGGGAGATACGCAGTATTTT.

The gene calls are TRBV14 and TRBJ1-3; no clear D. Germline values: CDR1 SGHDN, CDR2 FVKESK. Deletions cut 4 bases from V and 4 bases from J, with 11 bases between. This CDR3 is 14 amino acids long. The CDR3 region has the DNA TGTGCCAGCAGCCGGTGGAGAGCCGGAAACACCATATATTTT. It translates to CASSRWRAGNTIYF.

The rearrangement uses TRBV21-1 and TRBJ2-5; TRBD1, the table's D call, was not compared with the DNA. TRBV21-1 is shown as a pseudogene. The CDR3 spans 15 residues. The CDR3 loop reads CASSNRRTGWETQYF. DNA for the CDR3: TGTGCCAGCAGCAACCGGAGGACAGGGTGGGAGACCCAGTACTTC.

The chain carries TRBV6-6 and TRBJ1-4; 7 nucleotides line up with TRBD1. The germline CDR1 and CDR2 sequences are MNHNY and SVGAGI (reference sequence). The V segment lost 5 bases and the J segment 4 bases; nucleotides outside the gene matches: 7. The CDR3 runs to 15 residues. The CDR3 region is CASSNRDRFNEKLFF. Written as DNA, the CDR3 is TGTGCCAGCAGTAACCGGGACAGATTTAATGAAAAACTGTTTTTT.

The V gene is TRBV6-1, the J gene TRBJ1-1; 7 nucleotides align to TRBD1. The CDR3 length is 15 residues. CDR1 MNHNS and CDR2 SASEGT come from the germline V gene. V was clipped by 1 base and J by 1 base; unmatched bases: 3. The CDR3 reads CASSEGQGWNTEAFF. In nucleotides, the CDR3 is TGTGCCAGCAGTGAAGGACAGGGATGGAACACTGAAGCTTTCTTT.

The rearrangement joins TRBV7-4 to TRBJ2-3; D perhaps matches TRBD2 (6 bases). The CDR3 extends over 15 amino acids. Trimming removed 5 bases from V and 4 bases from J, with 16 bases in between. Germline-derived CDR1 and CDR2 are SGHVT and SQSDAQ. The DNA for the CDR3 is TGTGCCAGCAGCACCGGGACTCTTGGGTCAGATACGCAGTATTTT. Its protein product is CASSTGTLGSDTQYF.

The V call is TRBV19, the J call TRBJ1-5; 11 bases agree with TRBD1. Germline V lookup: CDR1 LNHDA, CDR2 SQIVND (reference sequence). The CDR3 length is 16 residues. Trimming removed 7 bases from V and 6 bases from J; junction bases left unmatched: 11. CDR3 loop: CASNPGQGVLRQPQHF. The CDR3 bases are TGTGCCAGTAACCCGGGACAGGGGGTCCTTCGTCAGCCCCAGCATTTT.

The chain links TRBV28 to TRBJ2-7; D not resolved. V dropped 5 bases and J dropped 3 bases, with 5 bases sitting between them. Looked up from germline, CDR1 is MDHEN and CDR2 is SYDVKM. The CDR3 runs to 11 residues. CDR3 sequence (DNA): TGTGCCAGCAGTATAGACTACGAGCAGTACTTC. Protein: CASSIDYEQYF.